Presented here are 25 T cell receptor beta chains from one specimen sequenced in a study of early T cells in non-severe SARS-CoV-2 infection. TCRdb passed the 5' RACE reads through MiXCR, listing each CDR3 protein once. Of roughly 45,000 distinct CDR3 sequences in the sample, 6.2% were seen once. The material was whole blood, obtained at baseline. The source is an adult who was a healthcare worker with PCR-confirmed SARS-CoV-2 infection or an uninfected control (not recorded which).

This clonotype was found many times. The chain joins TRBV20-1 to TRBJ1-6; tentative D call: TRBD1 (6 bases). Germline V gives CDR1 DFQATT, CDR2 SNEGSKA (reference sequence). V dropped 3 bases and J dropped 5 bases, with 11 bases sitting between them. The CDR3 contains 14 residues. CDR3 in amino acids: CSARIGQHNSPLHF. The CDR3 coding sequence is TGCAGTGCTAGGATAGGACAGCATAATTCACCCCTCCACTTT.

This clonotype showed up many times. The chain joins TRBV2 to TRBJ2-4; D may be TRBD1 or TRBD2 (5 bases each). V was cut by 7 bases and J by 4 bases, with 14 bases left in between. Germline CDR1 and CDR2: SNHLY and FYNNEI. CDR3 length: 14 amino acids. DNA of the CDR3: TGTGCCAGCAAGGGGACCGCGGCTAAAAACATTCAGTACTTC. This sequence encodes CASKGTAAKNIQYF.

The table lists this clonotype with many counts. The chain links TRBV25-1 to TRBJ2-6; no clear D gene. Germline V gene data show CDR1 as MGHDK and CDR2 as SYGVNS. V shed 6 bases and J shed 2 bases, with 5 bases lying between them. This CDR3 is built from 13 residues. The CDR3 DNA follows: TGTGCCAGCAGGGAGACTGGGGCCAACGTCCTGACTTTC. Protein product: CASRETGANVLTF.

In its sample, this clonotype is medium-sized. CDR3 in DNA: TGTGCCAGCAACTTCCCGGGGGAACTGTTTTTT. The encoded protein is CASNFPGELFF. The chain has TRBV28 and TRBJ1-4, with TRBD1 as a possible D gene (5 bases). This CDR3 is 11 amino acids long. Trimming left V 7 bases short and J 12 bases short, with 12 bases between. Germline values: CDR1 MDHEN, CDR2 SYDVKM.

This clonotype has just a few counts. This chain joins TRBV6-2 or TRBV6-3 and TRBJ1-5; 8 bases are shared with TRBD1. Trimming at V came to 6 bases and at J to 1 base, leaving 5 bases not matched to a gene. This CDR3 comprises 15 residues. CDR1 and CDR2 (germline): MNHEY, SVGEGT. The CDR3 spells CASSQWTGSNQPQHF. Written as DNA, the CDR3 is TGTGCCAGCAGCCAATGGACAGGGAGCAATCAGCCCCAGCATTTT.

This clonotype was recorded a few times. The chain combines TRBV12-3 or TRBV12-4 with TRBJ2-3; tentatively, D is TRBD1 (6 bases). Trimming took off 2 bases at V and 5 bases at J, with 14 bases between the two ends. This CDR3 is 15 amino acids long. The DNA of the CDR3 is TGTGCCAGCAGTTTATGGAGACAGGTGGAAGATACGCAGTATTTT. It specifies CASSLWRQVEDTQYF.

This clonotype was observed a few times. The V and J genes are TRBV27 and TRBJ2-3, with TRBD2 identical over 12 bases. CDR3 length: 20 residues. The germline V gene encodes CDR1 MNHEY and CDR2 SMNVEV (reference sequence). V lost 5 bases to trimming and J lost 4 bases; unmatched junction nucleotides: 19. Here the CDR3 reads CASSQTGLAGRQRRADTQYF. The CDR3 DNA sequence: TGTGCCAGCAGTCAAACGGGACTAGCGGGCCGCCAGAGGAGAGCAGATACGCAGTATTTT.

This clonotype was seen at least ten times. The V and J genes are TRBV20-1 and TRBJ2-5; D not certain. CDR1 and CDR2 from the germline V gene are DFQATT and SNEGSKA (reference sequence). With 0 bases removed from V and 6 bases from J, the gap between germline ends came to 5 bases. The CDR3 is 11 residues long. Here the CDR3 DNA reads TGCAGTGCTAGAGATGGAAAGACCCAGTACTTC. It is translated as CSARDGKTQYF.

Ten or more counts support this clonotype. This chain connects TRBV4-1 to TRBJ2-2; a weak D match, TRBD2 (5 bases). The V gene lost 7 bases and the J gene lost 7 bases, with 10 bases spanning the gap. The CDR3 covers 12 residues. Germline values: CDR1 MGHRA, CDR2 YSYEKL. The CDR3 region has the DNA TGCGCCAGCACCAGCGGAGGCGGGGAGCTGTTTTTT. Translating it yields CASTSGGGELFF.

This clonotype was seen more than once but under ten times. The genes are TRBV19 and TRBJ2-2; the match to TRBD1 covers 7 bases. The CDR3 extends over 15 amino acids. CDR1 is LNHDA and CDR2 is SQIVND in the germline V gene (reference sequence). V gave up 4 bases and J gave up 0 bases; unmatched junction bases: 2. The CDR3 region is CASSRGGTNTGELFF. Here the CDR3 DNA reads TGTGCCAGTAGTAGAGGGGGCACGAACACCGGGGAGCTGTTTTTT.

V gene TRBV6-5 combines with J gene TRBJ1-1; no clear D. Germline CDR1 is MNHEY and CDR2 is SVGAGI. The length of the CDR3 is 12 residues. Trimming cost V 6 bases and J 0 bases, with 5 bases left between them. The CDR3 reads CASRRMNTEAFF. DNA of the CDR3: TGTGCCAGCAGAAGAATGAACACTGAAGCTTTCTTT.

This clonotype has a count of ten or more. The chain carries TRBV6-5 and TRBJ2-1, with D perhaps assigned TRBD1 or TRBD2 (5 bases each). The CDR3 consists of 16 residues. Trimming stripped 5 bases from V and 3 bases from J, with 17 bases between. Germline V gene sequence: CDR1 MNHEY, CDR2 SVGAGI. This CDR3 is CASSPGRLGFYNEQFF. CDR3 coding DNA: TGTGCCAGCAGTCCGGGGCGACTGGGGTTCTACAATGAGCAGTTCTTC.

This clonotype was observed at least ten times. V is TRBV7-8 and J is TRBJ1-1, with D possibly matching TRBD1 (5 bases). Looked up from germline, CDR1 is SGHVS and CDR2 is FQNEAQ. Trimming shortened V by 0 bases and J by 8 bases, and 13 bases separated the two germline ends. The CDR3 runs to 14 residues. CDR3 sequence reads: CASSLAGTPLEAFF. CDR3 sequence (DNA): TGTGCCAGCAGCTTAGCGGGGACTCCTTTAGAAGCTTTCTTT. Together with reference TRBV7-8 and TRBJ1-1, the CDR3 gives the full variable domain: GAGVSQSPRYKVAKRGQDVALRCDPISGHVSLFWYQQALGQGPEFLTYFQNEAQLDKSGLPSDRFFAERPEGSVSTLKIQRTQQEDSAVYLCASSLAGTPLEAFFGQGTRLTVV.

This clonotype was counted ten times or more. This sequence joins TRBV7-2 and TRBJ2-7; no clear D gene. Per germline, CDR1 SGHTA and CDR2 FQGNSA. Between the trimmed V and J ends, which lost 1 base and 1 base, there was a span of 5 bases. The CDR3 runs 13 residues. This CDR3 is CASSLGVSYEQYF. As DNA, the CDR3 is TGTGCCAGCAGCTTAGGGGTTTCCTACGAGCAGTACTTC.

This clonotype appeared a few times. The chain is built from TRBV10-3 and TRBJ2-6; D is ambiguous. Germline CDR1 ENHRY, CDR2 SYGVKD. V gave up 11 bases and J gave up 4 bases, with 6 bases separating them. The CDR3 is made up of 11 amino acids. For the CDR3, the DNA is TGTGCCTCTAGGGGGGCCAACGTCCTGACTTTC. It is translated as CASRGANVLTF.

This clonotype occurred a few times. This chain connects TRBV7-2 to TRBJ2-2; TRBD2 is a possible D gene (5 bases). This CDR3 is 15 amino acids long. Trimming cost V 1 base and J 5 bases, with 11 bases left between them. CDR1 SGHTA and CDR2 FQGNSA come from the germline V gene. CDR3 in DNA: TGTGCCAGCAGCTTAGGTGGGAGAAGGACCGGGGAGCTGTTTTTT. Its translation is CASSLGGRRTGELFF.

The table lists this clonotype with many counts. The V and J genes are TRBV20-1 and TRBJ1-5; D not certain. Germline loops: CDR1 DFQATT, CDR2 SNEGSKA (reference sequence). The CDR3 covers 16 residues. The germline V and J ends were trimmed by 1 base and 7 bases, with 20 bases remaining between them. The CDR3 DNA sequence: TGCAGTGCTAGAGGGTTCGGGAGGGCCGGCCACCAGCCCCAGCATTTT. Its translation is CSARGFGRAGHQPQHF.

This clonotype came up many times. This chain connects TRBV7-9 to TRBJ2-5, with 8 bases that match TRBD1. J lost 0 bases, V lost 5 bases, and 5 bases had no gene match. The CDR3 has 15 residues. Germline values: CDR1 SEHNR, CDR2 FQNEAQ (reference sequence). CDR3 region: CASSPGQGYQETQYF. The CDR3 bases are TGTGCCAGCAGCCCCGGACAGGGTTACCAAGAGACCCAGTACTTC.

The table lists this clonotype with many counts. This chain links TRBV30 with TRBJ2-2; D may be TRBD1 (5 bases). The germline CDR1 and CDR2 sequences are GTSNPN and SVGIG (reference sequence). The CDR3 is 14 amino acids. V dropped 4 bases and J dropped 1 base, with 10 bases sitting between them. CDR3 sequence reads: CAWTDDRNTGELFF. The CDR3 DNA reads TGTGCCTGGACCGACGACAGGAACACCGGGGAGCTGTTTTTT.

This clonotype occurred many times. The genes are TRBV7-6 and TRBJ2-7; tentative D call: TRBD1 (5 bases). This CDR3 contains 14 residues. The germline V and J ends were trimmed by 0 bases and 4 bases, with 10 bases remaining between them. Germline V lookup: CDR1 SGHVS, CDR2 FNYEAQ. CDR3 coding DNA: TGTGCCAGCAGCTTAGCGCAGGGAACTTACGAGCAGTACTTC. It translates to CASSLAQGTYEQYF.

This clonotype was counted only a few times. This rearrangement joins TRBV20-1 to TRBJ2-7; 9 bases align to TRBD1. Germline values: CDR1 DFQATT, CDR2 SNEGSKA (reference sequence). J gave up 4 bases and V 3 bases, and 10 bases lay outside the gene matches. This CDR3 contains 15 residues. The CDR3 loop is CSASVFRDRVYEQYF. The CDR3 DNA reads TGCAGTGCTAGTGTTTTCCGGGACAGGGTATACGAGCAGTACTTC.

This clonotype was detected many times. The CDR3 DNA reads TGTGCCAGCAGCCGGGACCTACGGGAGACCCAGTACTTC. Its translation: CASSRDLRETQYF. This chain uses TRBV7-9 with TRBJ2-5; D possibly matches TRBD1 or TRBD2 (5 bases each). CDR1 is SEHNR and CDR2 is FQNEAQ in the germline V gene (reference sequence). V was clipped by 5 bases and J by 5 bases, with 12 bases between them. The CDR3 consists of 13 residues.

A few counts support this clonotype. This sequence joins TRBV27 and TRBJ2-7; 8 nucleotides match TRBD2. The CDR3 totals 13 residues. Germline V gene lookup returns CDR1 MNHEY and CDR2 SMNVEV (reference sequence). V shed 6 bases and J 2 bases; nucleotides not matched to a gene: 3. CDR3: CASSPGLAYEQYF. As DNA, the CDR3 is TGTGCCAGCAGCCCGGGACTAGCCTACGAGCAGTACTTC.

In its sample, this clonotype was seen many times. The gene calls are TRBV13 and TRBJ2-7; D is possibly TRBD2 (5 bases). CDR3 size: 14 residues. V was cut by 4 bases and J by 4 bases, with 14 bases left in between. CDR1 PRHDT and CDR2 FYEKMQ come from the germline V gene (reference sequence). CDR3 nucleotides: TGTGCCAGCAGCTCCCGGGGTTCCTCATACGAGCAGTACTTC. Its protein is CASSSRGSSYEQYF.

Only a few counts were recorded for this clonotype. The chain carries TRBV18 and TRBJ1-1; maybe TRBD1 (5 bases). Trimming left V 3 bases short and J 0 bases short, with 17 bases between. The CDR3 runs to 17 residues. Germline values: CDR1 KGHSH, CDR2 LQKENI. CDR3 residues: CASSPFGGNLLNTEAFF. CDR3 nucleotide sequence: TGTGCCAGCTCACCCTTTGGGGGTAATTTGCTGAACACTGAAGCTTTCTTT.